The rows below give T cell receptor beta chains drawn from one sample of a study of shared clonotypes between healthy human individuals. Measured with immunoSEQ multiplex PCR; TCRdb has only the in-frame clones, and not every one. The sample shows about 1.1 million clones, roughly 74% of them seen only once. The sample was memory CD4+ T cells from PBMCs. These receptors all come from a man younger than 30 in good health. Some clones in this sample may be carry-over from other donors' samples. The CDR3 runs from the conserved cysteine through the conserved F or W. The D gene is left open where the match is weak. Only part of the rows carry a size: once, few, many, or a class if the clone is expanded.

CDR3 protein	CDR3 DNA	clone size	J gene	D gene	V gene
CASSQDGSNTEAFF	TGCGCCAGCAGCCAAGATGGGTCGAACACTGAAGCTTTCTTT	.	TRBJ1-1	.	TRBV4-3
CASSATGTYYGYTF	TGTGCCAGCAGCGCGACGGGAACCTACTATGGCTACACCTTC	once	TRBJ1-2	.	TRBV9
CASSQGTSGVLSYEQYF	TGTGCCAGCAGCCAAGGGACTAGCGGAGTTCTCTCCTACGAGCAGTACTTC	few	TRBJ2-7	TRBD2	TRBV4-2
CASSSQGTDTEAFF	TGTGCCAGCAGCTCACAGGGTACCGACACTGAAGCTTTCTTT	.	TRBJ1-1	.	TRBV7-3
CASTRLGPYEQYF	TGTGCCAGCACTCGGCTGGGACCCTACGAGCAGTACTTC	few	TRBJ2-7	.	TRBV28
CASSLARDKDTQYF	TGTGCCAGCAGCTTGGCTAGAGATAAAGATACGCAGTATTTT	.	TRBJ2-3	.	TRBV7-2
CASSHLSGGSTDTQYF	TGCGCCAGCAGCCACCTCTCGGGGGGCAGCACAGATACGCAGTATTTT	.	TRBJ2-3	.	TRBV5-1
CASSLDPGRAYGYTF	TGTGCCAGCAGCCTGGACCCTGGGAGGGCCTATGGCTACACCTTC	.	TRBJ1-2	.	TRBV6-4
CASSILAGTQETQYF	TGTGCCAGTAGTATTCTGGCGGGGACCCAAGAGACCCAGTACTTC	.	TRBJ2-5	.	TRBV19
CASRLISGTSGRGQFF	TGTGCCAGCAGACTCATATCCGGGACTAGCGGGAGGGGGCAGTTCTTC	few	TRBJ2-1	TRBD2	TRBV27
CASSLGGQEAFF	TGTGCCAGCTCCCTGGGGGGACAGGAAGCTTTCTTT	.	TRBJ1-1	TRBD1	TRBV2
CASTLDRGSSGELFF	TGCGCCAGCACCTTGGACAGGGGCTCGTCGGGGGAGCTGTTTTTT	.	TRBJ2-2	TRBD1	TRBV5-1
CASSARQTVSGNTIYF	TGTGCCAGCAGCGCACGCCAGACAGTCTCTGGAAACACCATATATTTT	.	TRBJ1-3	.	TRBV7-9
CASSLVASGVQNEQFF	TGTGCCAGCAGCTTAGTCGCTAGCGGGGTGCAAAATGAGCAGTTCTTC	once	TRBJ2-1	TRBD2	TRBV11-3
CASSVSEGGLQGEQYF	TGTGCCAGCAGCGTATCAGAGGGAGGGCTTCAAGGGGAGCAGTACTTC	.	TRBJ2-7	TRBD2	TRBV9
CASSLGGERYGYTF	TGTGCCAGCAGTTTAGGGGGGGAGAGATATGGCTACACCTTC	.	TRBJ1-2	.	TRBV28
CASRGQSGGYTF	TGTGCCAGCCGGGGGCAGTCGGGGGGCTACACCTTC	.	TRBJ1-2	.	TRBV28
CASSPQGSTHTEAFF	TGTGCCAGCAGCCCCCAAGGGTCGACCCATACTGAAGCTTTCTTT	.	TRBJ1-1	.	TRBV9
CASSLGWYEQYF	TGTGCCAGCAGTCTAGGGTGGTACGAGCAGTACTTC	.	TRBJ2-7	.	TRBV6-1
CAWNRDRGKLFF	TGTGCCTGGAACCGGGACAGGGGAAAACTGTTTTTT	.	TRBJ1-4	TRBD1	TRBV30
CATASGVSYEQYF	TGTGCCACTGCTAGCGGGGTATCCTACGAGCAGTACTTC	.	TRBJ2-7	TRBD2	TRBV19
CASSSQGGGETQYF	TGTGCCAGCAGTTCACAGGGGGGAGGGGAGACCCAGTACTTC	few	TRBJ2-5	.	TRBV6-6
CASKVSNTGELFF	TGTGCCAGCAAAGTCAGCAACACCGGGGAGCTGTTTTTT	.	TRBJ2-2	.	TRBV2
CASSPRGAIRYEQYF	TGTGCCAGCAGTCCCCGGGGGGCCATCAGGTACGAGCAGTACTTC	.	TRBJ2-7	.	TRBV28
CASSLMWDGGGYTF	TGTGCCAGCAGCTTAATGTGGGACGGAGGAGGCTACACCTTC	.	TRBJ1-2	.	TRBV7-3
CTSRSRSMQGAFDLAKNIQYF	TGCACCAGCAGGAGTCGTAGTATGCAGGGTGCCTTCGATTTAGCCAAAAACATTCAGTACTTC	.	TRBJ2-4	.	TRBV1
CASRGDAGGKLFF	TGTGCCAGTAGAGGGGACGCCGGGGGAAAACTGTTTTTT	.	TRBJ1-4	.	TRBV19
CASSQGTSAYYEQYF	TGTGCCAGCAGCCAGGGGACTAGCGCCTACTACGAGCAGTACTTC	.	TRBJ2-7	TRBD2	TRBV7-9
CAISAERNEQFF	TGTGCCATCAGTGCGGAGCGGAATGAGCAGTTCTTC	.	TRBJ2-1	.	TRBV10-3
CASSDTHTEAFF	TGTGCCAGCAGCGATACCCACACTGAAGCTTTCTTT	.	TRBJ1-1	.	TRBV5-5
CASSGRTGAVSEQYF	TGCGCCAGCAGCGGGAGGACAGGGGCGGTTTCCGAGCAGTACTTC	.	TRBJ2-7	TRBD1	TRBV5-1
CASSPQTGRWYEQYF	TGTGCCAGCAGCCCTCAGACAGGGCGGTGGTACGAGCAGTACTTC	.	TRBJ2-7	TRBD1	TRBV6-6
CASSISRGQGGGQPQHF	TGTGCCAGTAGTATATCGAGGGGACAGGGAGGGGGTCAGCCCCAGCATTTT	.	TRBJ1-5	TRBD1	TRBV19
CASSLNYGSPNSPLHF	TGTGCCAGCAGCTTAAATTACGGCAGCCCCAATTCACCCCTCCACTTT	.	TRBJ1-6	.	TRBV7-9
CASSYDWTGDEQYF	TGCGCCAGCAGCTACGACTGGACAGGGGACGAGCAGTACTTC	.	TRBJ2-7	TRBD1	TRBV5-1
CASRVRDRTYEQYF	TGTGCCAGCAGAGTCCGGGACAGAACCTACGAGCAGTACTTC	.	TRBJ2-7	TRBD1	TRBV28
CAWSVEASYGYTF	TGTGCCTGGAGTGTAGAAGCCTCGTATGGCTACACCTTC	many	TRBJ1-2	.	TRBV30
CAISGTRGTDEQFF	TGTGCCATCTCCGGGACTAGAGGAACCGATGAGCAGTTCTTC	.	TRBJ2-1	TRBD2	TRBV10-3
CTISGPSGQETQYF	TGTACCATCAGTGGCCCCAGCGGACAAGAGACCCAGTACTTC	.	TRBJ2-5	.	TRBV10-3
CASSSSRRAAYEQYF	TGTGCCAGCAGTTCGAGTAGGCGTGCAGCCTACGAGCAGTACTTC	few	TRBJ2-7	.	TRBV28
CASSLARGYDGNTIYF	TGTGCCAGCAGCTTAGCGCGTGGGTACGATGGAAACACCATATATTTT	few	TRBJ1-3	.	TRBV7-9
CASSVAVGLPETQYF	TGTGCCAGCAGCGTAGCTGTCGGCCTCCCGGAGACCCAGTACTTC	.	TRBJ2-5	.	TRBV9
CASSFDGRHEQFF	TGTGCCAGCAGCTTTGACGGCCGGCATGAGCAGTTCTTC	.	TRBJ2-1	.	TRBV5-4
CASSLDPSLPYNEQFF	TGCGCCAGCAGCTTGGATCCGTCCCTTCCCTACAATGAGCAGTTCTTC	.	TRBJ2-1	.	TRBV5-1
CASSARDSGPYGYTF	TGCGCCAGCAGCGCTCGGGACAGTGGACCGTATGGCTACACCTTC	.	TRBJ1-2	TRBD1	TRBV4-1
CASEGAGTEAFF	TGTGCCAGCGAAGGGGCGGGCACTGAAGCTTTCTTT	many	TRBJ1-1	.	TRBV27
CASSAQGAGELFF	TGTGCCAGTAGTGCTCAGGGGGCCGGGGAGCTGTTTTTT	.	TRBJ2-2	TRBD1	TRBV19
CASSQVQSNYGYTF	TGTGCCAGCAGCCAAGTACAGTCTAACTATGGCTACACCTTC	.	TRBJ1-2	.	TRBV4-2
CASSYLVSYEQYF	TGTGCCAGCAGTTACTTAGTCTCCTACGAGCAGTACTTC	.	TRBJ2-7	.	TRBV6-6
CASSLGRGRSLEQYF	TGCGCCAGCAGCTTGGGGAGAGGGCGGTCGTTGGAGCAGTACTTC	once	TRBJ2-7	.	TRBV4-1
CASTRLAGNTIYF	TGTGCCAGCACACGACTCGCTGGAAACACCATATATTTT	.	TRBJ1-3	.	TRBV6-5
CASSVGEGLYQPQHF	TGTGCCAGCAGCGTAGGTGAAGGACTTTATCAGCCCCAGCATTTT	.	TRBJ1-5	.	TRBV9
CAWSKLGGGSTDTQYF	TGTGCCTGGAGTAAGTTAGGGGGAGGAAGCACAGATACGCAGTATTTT	few	TRBJ2-3	.	TRBV30
CASSIGRGSRETQYF	TGTGCCAGTAGTATAGGCCGGGGAAGTAGGGAGACCCAGTACTTC	.	TRBJ2-5	.	TRBV19
CASSGQGAGYGYTF	TGTGCCAGTAGCGGACAGGGGGCTGGATATGGCTACACCTTC	.	TRBJ1-2	TRBD1	TRBV19
CARNAPGGGYTF	TGTGCCAGAAACGCTCCGGGGGGAGGCTACACCTTC	.	TRBJ1-2	.	TRBV2